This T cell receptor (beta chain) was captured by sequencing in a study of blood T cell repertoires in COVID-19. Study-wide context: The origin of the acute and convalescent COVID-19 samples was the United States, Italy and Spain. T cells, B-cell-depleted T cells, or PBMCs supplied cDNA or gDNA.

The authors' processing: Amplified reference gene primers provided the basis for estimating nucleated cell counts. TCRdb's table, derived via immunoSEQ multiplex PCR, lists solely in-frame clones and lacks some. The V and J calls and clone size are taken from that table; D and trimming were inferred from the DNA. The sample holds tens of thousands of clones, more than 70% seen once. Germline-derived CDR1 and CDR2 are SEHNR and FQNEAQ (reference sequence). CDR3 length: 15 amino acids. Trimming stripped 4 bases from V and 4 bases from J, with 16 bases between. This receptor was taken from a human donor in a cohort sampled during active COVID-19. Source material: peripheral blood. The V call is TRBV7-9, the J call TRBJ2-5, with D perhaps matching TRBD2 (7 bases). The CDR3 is CASSSQGGAPETQYF. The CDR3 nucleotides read TGTGCCAGCAGCTCGCAAGGGGGGGCCCCAGAGACCCAGTACTTC.